This T cell receptor beta chain was captured in a study of cytomegalovirus exposure and HLA in healthy donors. Study-wide findings and caveats: A few chains linked to CMV were shown in vitro to be specific for CMV antigens. Reported findings show TCR beta sequences accurately forecast HLA-A and HLA-B alleles in most subjects. Cytomegalovirus association was listed for around 170 TCR beta chains.

Worth noting for this clone: Its antigen is currently unknown.

The PCR ran on 60 Vbeta and 13 Jbeta primers. Sequencing used immunoSEQ multiplex PCR; TCRdb keeps in-frame clones, though not all of them. The sample comprises about 160,000 clones, 83% of which are singletons, and 4.1% rests with the top ten. This sequence originates from a man in his fifties or sixties in good health and CMV-seropositive. The source material was PBMCs.

As DNA, the CDR3 is TGCGCCAGCAGCCTACGACAGGGGCGCACTGAAGCTTTCTTT. Translated: CASSLRQGRTEAFF. The chain uses TRBV5-1 and TRBJ1-1; TRBD1 matches 8 bases. Trimming at V came to 4 bases and at J to 4 bases, leaving 6 bases not matched to a gene. Per germline, CDR1 SGHRS and CDR2 YFSETQ. The CDR3 spans 14 residues.